Listed here are 2 T cell receptor beta chains from one sample, sequenced in a study of T-cell reconstitution after alpha-beta-depleted transplantation in children (TCRdb year 2016). Library prep was done by PCR. TCRdb shows the sequencer as Illumina HiSeq 2500. TCR library preparation used molecular barcoding, with unique molecular identifiers applied to normalize quantification of the TCRbeta repertoire. The public reads were reanalyzed by TCRdb: fastp trimming at Q25, MiXCR alignment, in-frame beta chains only. Each CDR3 protein appears once, grouped with its most common genes and DNA. The sample profile shows 200,000 to 300,000 distinct CDR3 sequences; 25% of them were found once. The ten top clones hold about 2.5% of the sample. The treatment or condition label corresponds to: allogeneic hematopoietic cell transplantation with graft depleted of TCRalphabeta T cells and CD19 B cells. The sequencing here drew on PBMCs, taken before TCRalphabeta/CD19-depleted stem cell transplant. These receptors originate from a girl aged 2 to 10 with Fanconi anemia, due to receive a stem cell transplant.

The chain uses TRBV7-9 and TRBJ2-7; perhaps TRBD2 as D (6 bases). The V gene's germline CDR1 is SEHNR and CDR2 FQNEAQ (reference sequence). This CDR3 spans 16 amino acids. Trimming removed 5 bases at V and 6 bases at J, with 23 bases between. The chain's CDR3 is CASSPPSFGRRGEQYF. CDR3 sequence (DNA): TGTGCCAGCAGCCCACCCTCTTTCGGGAGAAGGGGCGAGCAGTACTTC.

The chain uses TRBV28 and TRBJ2-7, with D perhaps TRBD1 (6 bases). Germline CDR1 MDHEN, CDR2 SYDVKM. The length of the CDR3 is 14 residues. Trimming left V 5 bases short and J 2 bases short, with 13 bases between. DNA for the CDR3: TGTGCCAGCAGTAACCGGGACATTGCCTACGAGCAGTACTTC. Translated, it gives CASSNRDIAYEQYF.